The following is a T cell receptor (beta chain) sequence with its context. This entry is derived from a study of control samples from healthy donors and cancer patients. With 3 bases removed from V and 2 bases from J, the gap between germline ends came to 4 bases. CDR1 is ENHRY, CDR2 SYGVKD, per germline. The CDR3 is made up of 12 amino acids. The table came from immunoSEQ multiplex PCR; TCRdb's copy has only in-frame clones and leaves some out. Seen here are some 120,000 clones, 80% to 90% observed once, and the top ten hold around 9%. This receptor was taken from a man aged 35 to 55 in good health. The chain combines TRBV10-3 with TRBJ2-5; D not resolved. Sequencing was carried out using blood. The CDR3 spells CAISEKQETQYF. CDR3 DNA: TGTGCCATCAGTGAAAAGCAAGAGACCCAGTACTTC.